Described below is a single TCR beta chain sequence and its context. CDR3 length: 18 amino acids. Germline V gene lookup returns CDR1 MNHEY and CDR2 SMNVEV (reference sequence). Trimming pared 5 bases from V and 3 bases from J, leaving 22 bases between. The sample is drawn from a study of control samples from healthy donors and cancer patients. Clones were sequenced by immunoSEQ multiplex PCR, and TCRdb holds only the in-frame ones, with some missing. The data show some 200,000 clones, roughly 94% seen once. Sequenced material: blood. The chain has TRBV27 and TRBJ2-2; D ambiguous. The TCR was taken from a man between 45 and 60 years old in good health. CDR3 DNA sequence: TGTGCCAGCAGTCCCCGGACGGATTCCTCCTATTACACCGGGGAGCTGTTTTTT. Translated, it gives CASSPRTDSSYYTGELFF.